This entry concerns a single T cell receptor (beta chain). Its antigen remains unknown. This sample was included in a study of vaccination and CD4 T cells after COVID-19. As for the study in general: Nasal swab PCR detected SARS-CoV-2 in convalescent patients; 9 or 10 had mild disease, one severe. Controls used CEFX viral epitopes (positive), HIV-1 Nef peptides (negative), or no peptide. General study findings and limits: In convalescent patients, a median approximately 86% of reactive clones appeared only post-vaccination.

The treatment here: roughly 11-day PBMC culture with coronavirus spike peptide pools or control peptides (ViraFEST assay). V lost 1 base and J lost 8, with 9 bases in between. Per the germline V gene, CDR1 is SGHTA and CDR2 is FQGNSA. CDR3 length: 13 amino acids. Sequencing of DNA taken from cultured CD4+ T cells relied on the Oncomine TCR Beta short-read assay. TCRdb called the PCR reads again in MiXCR, with one record for every CDR3 protein. In the table there are roughly 20,000 distinct CDR3 sequences, approximately 53% of which are singletons. J is TRBJ2-1 and V is TRBV7-2; D is ambiguous. Sequenced input: CD4+ T cells from blood, cultured in vitro. This clonotype was obtained from a human donor who had recovered from COVID-19. This CDR3 reads CASSLGLGYEQFF. The DNA of the CDR3 is TGTGCCAGCAGCTTAGGGCTAGGCTATGAGCAGTTCTTC.